The next 20 T cell receptor beta chains were all read from a single sample in a study of control samples from healthy donors and cancer patients. The table came from immunoSEQ multiplex PCR; TCRdb's copy has only in-frame clones and leaves some out. The table includes about 92,000 clones, almost 85% detected once. Input material: blood. All receptors come from a woman between 55 and 75 years old in good health.

The gene calls are TRBV10-2 and TRBJ1-1; TRBD1 matches at 9 bases. Germline trimming cut 11 bases from V and 0 bases from J; bases unmatched to any gene: 4. Germline-derived CDR1 and CDR2 are WSHSY and SAAADI. The CDR3 spans 13 residues. The CDR3 coding sequence is TGCGCCTGCTACAGGGGGCTGAACACTGAAGCTTTCTTT. This translates into CACYRGLNTEAFF.

The chain recombines TRBV18 with TRBJ1-6; 9 bases line up with TRBD1. The CDR3 runs to 16 residues. Germline V gene sequence: CDR1 KGHSH, CDR2 LQKENI. V was clipped by 3 bases and J by 10 bases; unmatched bases: 10. This CDR3 is CASSPEMGQGKSPLHF. CDR3 bases: TGTGCCAGCTCACCCGAGATGGGACAGGGAAAATCACCCCTCCACTTT.

The chain employs TRBV18 and TRBJ2-4; 11 bases align to TRBD1. From germline, CDR1 is KGHSH and CDR2 LQKENI. The CDR3 loop spans 17 amino acids. J lost 2 bases, V lost 6 bases, and 9 bases had no gene match. The CDR3 DNA reads as TGTGCCAGCTCTCTATCCGGGACAGGGGGGTCCAAAAACATTCAGTACTTC. It translates to CASSLSGTGGSKNIQYF.

This clone occurred a few times. This chain uses TRBV7-2 with TRBJ2-2; no reliable D call. CDR3 length equals 13 residues. CDR1 and CDR2 from the germline V gene are SGHTA and FQGNSA. V gave up 1 base and J gave up 5 bases, with 5 bases separating them. The CDR3 DNA sequence: TGTGCCAGCAGCTTAGTCCGGACCGGGGAGCTGTTTTTT. Protein: CASSLVRTGELFF.

The chain combines TRBV9 with TRBJ1-1, with 7 bases that match TRBD1. CDR3 length equals 15 residues. The trim removed 4 bases at V and 1 base at J, leaving 7 bases unmatched. The germline V gene has CDR1 SGDLS and CDR2 YYNGEE. CDR3 amino acids: CASSPRQGSNTEAFF. CDR3 bases: TGTGCCAGCAGCCCTCGACAGGGATCGAACACTGAAGCTTTCTTT.

The chain uses TRBV19 and TRBJ1-4; no clear D gene. The CDR3 is 13 amino acids. In germline, CDR1 is LNHDA, CDR2 SQIVND (reference sequence). V lost 2 bases, J lost 5 bases, and 6 bases lay in between. The CDR3 DNA follows: TGTGCCAGTAGTATAAACGGAAATGAAAAACTGTTTTTT. Protein: CASSINGNEKLFF.

The rearrangement uses TRBV19 and TRBJ2-2; TRBD2 agrees at 8 bases. V was clipped by 7 bases and J by 1 base; unmatched bases: 5. CDR1 and CDR2 from the germline V gene are LNHDA and SQIVND (reference sequence). This CDR3 is built from 15 residues. The CDR3 reads CASTLAGLNTGELFF. CDR3 bases: TGTGCCAGTACATTAGCGGGGTTGAACACCGGGGAGCTGTTTTTT.

The rearrangement joins TRBV3-1 (or the pseudogene TRBV3-2) to TRBJ2-3, with 12 bases aligning to TRBD2. Germline values: CDR1 LGHDT, CDR2 YNNKEL (reference sequence). Trimming cost V 3 bases and J 5 bases; bases outside gene matches: 6. The CDR3 has 16 residues. This CDR3 reads CASSHASGGGRDTQYF. The CDR3 DNA follows: TGTGCCAGCAGCCACGCTAGCGGGGGGGGTCGAGATACGCAGTATTTT.

In this sample, this clone turned up a few times. The rearrangement uses TRBV3-1 (or the pseudogene TRBV3-2) and TRBJ1-6, with a possible D match to TRBD1 (6 bases). V dropped 6 bases and J dropped 8 bases, with 11 bases sitting between them. The CDR3 totals 13 residues. The germline V gene has CDR1 LGHDT and CDR2 YNNKEL (reference sequence). This CDR3 is CASRDSPHSPLHF. The CDR3 coding sequence is TGTGCCAGCAGGGACAGTCCCCATTCACCCCTCCACTTT.

This chain links TRBV7-6 with TRBJ1-4; D unclear. The germline gives CDR1 SGHVS, CDR2 FNYEAQ. Deletions cut 10 bases from V and 2 bases from J, with 17 bases between. The CDR3 is 15 residues long. The CDR3 loop is CATAAAPGTNEKLFF. The CDR3 coding sequence is TGTGCCACCGCCGCGGCACCTGGCACTAATGAAAAACTGTTTTTT.

This clone was counted a single time. The chain couples TRBV7-9 to TRBJ2-5, with 9 bases lining up with TRBD2. Germline CDR1 reads SEHNR; CDR2 reads FQNEAQ (reference sequence). The CDR3 loop spans 13 amino acids. With 6 bases clipped from V and 5 bases from J, the junction kept 4 bases outside the gene matches. The CDR3 here is CASRGLAGETQYF. The CDR3 DNA follows: TGTGCCAGCAGGGGACTAGCAGGCGAGACCCAGTACTTC.

The genes are TRBV2 and TRBJ2-3; 10 bases line up with TRBD2. The V and J ends lost 11 bases and 5 bases, in that order; junction bases with no gene match: 10. Germline lookup yields CDR1 SNHLY and CDR2 FYNNEI. This CDR3 is 14 amino acids long. The CDR3 reads CAGLQREGKDTQYF. CDR3 bases: TGTGCCGGCCTACAGCGGGAGGGTAAAGATACGCAGTATTTT. Drawing the rest from reference TRBV2 and TRBJ2-3, the complete variable domain is EPEVTQTPSHQVTQMGQEVILRCVPISNHLYFYWYRQILGQKVEFLVSFYNNEISEKSEIFDDQFSVERPDGSNFTLKIRSTKLEDSAMYFCAGLQREGKDTQYFGPGTRLTVL.

The rearrangement joins TRBV13 to TRBJ1-2, with D hard to call. Germline V gene sequence: CDR1 PRHDT, CDR2 FYEKMQ (reference sequence). CDR3 length equals 16 residues. Trimming shortened V by 5 bases and J by 7 bases, and 23 bases separated the two germline ends. In nucleotides, the CDR3 is TGTGCCAGCAGCCCCAAGCCCCAAGGGTGGAATCCTGGCTACACCTTC. Amino acid sequence: CASSPKPQGWNPGYTF.

The chain joins TRBV10-1 to TRBJ2-2; D is unresolved. CDR3 length: 14 residues. Trimming stripped 6 bases from V and 0 bases from J, with 8 bases between. Germline V gene lookup returns CDR1 WNHNN and CDR2 SYGVQD (reference sequence). The chain's CDR3 is CASRQFANTGELFF. As DNA, the CDR3 is TGCGCCAGCAGACAGTTCGCGAACACCGGGGAGCTGTTTTTT.

The V gene is TRBV5-8, the J gene TRBJ2-6; TRBD2 might be the D (6 bases). The germline V and J ends were trimmed by 3 bases and 1 base, with 8 bases remaining between them. The CDR3 extends over 15 amino acids. Per the germline V gene, CDR1 is SGHTS and CDR2 is YDEGEE. The CDR3, as DNA: TGTGCCAGCAGCTCAGCGGGTTCTGGGGCCAACGTCCTGACTTTC. It translates to CASSSAGSGANVLTF.

This chain uses TRBV10-3 with TRBJ2-1; TRBD2 matches 11 bases. The germline V gene encodes CDR1 ENHRY and CDR2 SYGVKD. The CDR3 runs to 13 residues. V shed 10 bases, J shed 6 bases, and the junction held 5 bases outside the gene matches. CDR3: CATGLAGFNEQFF. The CDR3 region has the DNA TGTGCCACCGGACTAGCGGGCTTCAATGAGCAGTTCTTC.

The chain recombines TRBV27 with TRBJ2-5; the match to TRBD1 covers 7 bases. Germline lookup yields CDR1 MNHEY and CDR2 SMNVEV (reference sequence). The CDR3 is made up of 16 amino acids. The J segment lost 5 bases and the V segment lost 6 bases, leaving 15 bases of the junction unmatched. The CDR3 region has the DNA TGTGCCAGCAGCCCAGATACGACAGGGCGGTCGGAGACCCAGTACTTC. Translation: CASSPDTTGRSETQYF.

The CDR3 loop is CASSRGPVETQYF. Here the CDR3 DNA reads TGCGCCAGCAGCCGCGGTCCGGTGGAGACCCAGTACTTC. This chain connects TRBV4-1 to TRBJ2-5; no clear D gene. Germline CDR1 reads MGHRA; CDR2 reads YSYEKL. This CDR3 has 13 residues. V was clipped by 4 bases and J by 5 bases, with 11 bases between them.

This clone has just a few counts. J is TRBJ1-6 and V is TRBV19; D remains ambiguous. V was pared by 2 bases and J by 5 bases, with 1 base between. Germline V CDR1 and CDR2: LNHDA, SQIVND (reference sequence). The CDR3 extends over 12 amino acids. CDR3 sequence reads: CASSINNSPLHF. CDR3 DNA sequence: TGTGCCAGTAGTATAAATAATTCACCCCTCCACTTT.

The J gene is TRBJ2-5, the V gene TRBV7-9; D is uncertain. The germline gives CDR1 SEHNR, CDR2 FQNEAQ (reference sequence). The length of the CDR3 is 14 residues. Trimming took off 0 bases at V and 5 bases at J, with 10 bases between the two ends. CDR3 DNA: TGTGCCAGCAGCTTAGCAGTGCTTGAGGAGACCCAGTACTTC. This gives the protein CASSLAVLEETQYF.